What follows are 3 T cell receptor beta chains derived from one specimen sequenced in a study of cytomegalovirus exposure and HLA in healthy donors. Sequencing was performed with immunoSEQ multiplex PCR; in TCRdb, only in-frame clones are kept and a portion is missing. Here the sample spans 200,000 to 250,000 clones, roughly 85% being singletons. Sequenced sample: PBMCs. These receptors originate from a young woman in good health and CMV-seronegative.

V gene TRBV28 combines with J gene TRBJ1-5; D unclear. Deletions cut 2 bases from V and 4 bases from J, with 9 bases between. CDR3 size: 14 residues. The germline CDR1 and CDR2 sequences are MDHEN and SYDVKM. The CDR3 DNA is TGTGCCAGCAGTTTAGGGTCTCCTAATCAGCCCCAGCATTTT. This codes for CASSLGSPNQPQHF.

The genes are TRBV29-1 and TRBJ2-3, with 11 bases identical to TRBD2. Germline V lookup: CDR1 SQVTM, CDR2 ANQGSEA. V lost 7 bases and J lost 4; bases outside the gene matches: 10. The CDR3 spans 15 residues. CDR3 sequence reads: CSAPSGTSGADTQYF. The DNA for the CDR3 is TGCAGCGCCCCCTCCGGGACTAGCGGCGCAGATACGCAGTATTTT.

The chain links TRBV10-3 to TRBJ1-5; D remains unclear. The CDR3 totals 16 residues. V was shortened by 2 bases and J by 2 bases, with 13 bases between the two germline ends. Germline-derived CDR1 and CDR2 are ENHRY and SYGVKD. The CDR3 DNA sequence: TGTGCCATCAGTGAGAGTAAGGCAGGTCGCAATCAGCCCCAGCATTTT. Residues: CAISESKAGRNQPQHF.